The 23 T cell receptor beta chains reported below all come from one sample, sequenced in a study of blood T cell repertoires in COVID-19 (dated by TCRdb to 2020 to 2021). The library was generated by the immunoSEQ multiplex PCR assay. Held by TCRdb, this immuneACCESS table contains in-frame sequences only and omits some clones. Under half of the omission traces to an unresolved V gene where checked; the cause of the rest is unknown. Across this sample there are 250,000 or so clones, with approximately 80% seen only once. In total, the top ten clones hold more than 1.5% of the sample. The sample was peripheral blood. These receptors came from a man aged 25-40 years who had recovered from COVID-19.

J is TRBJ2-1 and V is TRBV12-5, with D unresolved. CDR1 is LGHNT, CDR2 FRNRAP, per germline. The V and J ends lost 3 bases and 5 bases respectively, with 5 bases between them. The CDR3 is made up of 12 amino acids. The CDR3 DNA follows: TGTGCTAGTGGTTTTAGAAACAATGAGCAGTTCTTC. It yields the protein CASGFRNNEQFF. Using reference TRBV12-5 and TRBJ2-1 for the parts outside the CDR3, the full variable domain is DARVTQTPRHKVTEMGQEVTMRCQPILGHNTVFWYRQTMMQGLELLAYFRNRAPLDDSGMPKDRFSAEMPDATLATLKIQPSEPRDSAVYFCASGFRNNEQFFGPGTRLTVL.

CDR3: CASSQFSGGAVDTQYF. CDR3 in DNA: TGCGCCAGCAGCCAATTTAGCGGGGGGGCCGTAGATACGCAGTATTTT. The rearrangement links TRBV4-1 to TRBJ2-3; TRBD2 aligns across 11 bases. This CDR3 is built from 16 residues. The V gene's germline CDR1 is MGHRA and CDR2 YSYEKL. V gave up 2 bases and J gave up 5 bases; unmatched junction bases: 6.

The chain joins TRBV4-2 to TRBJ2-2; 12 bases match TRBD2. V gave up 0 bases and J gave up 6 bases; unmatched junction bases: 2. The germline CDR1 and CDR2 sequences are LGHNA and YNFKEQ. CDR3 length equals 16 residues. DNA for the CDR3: TGTGCCAGCAGCCAAGATTCTAGCGGGGGGGCCGGGGAGCTGTTTTTT. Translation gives CASSQDSSGGAGELFF.

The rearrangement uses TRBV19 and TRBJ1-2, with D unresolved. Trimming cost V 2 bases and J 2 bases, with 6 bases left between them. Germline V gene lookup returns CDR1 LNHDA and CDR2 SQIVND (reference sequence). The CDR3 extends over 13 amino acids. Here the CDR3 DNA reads TGTGCCAGTAGTATAACACGAAACTATGGCTACACCTTC. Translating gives CASSITRNYGYTF. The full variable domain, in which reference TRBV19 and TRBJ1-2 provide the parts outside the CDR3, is DGGITQSPKYLFRKEGQNVTLSCEQNLNHDAMYWYRQDPGQGLRLIYYSQIVNDFQKGDIAEGYSVSREKKESFPLTVTSAQKNPTAFYLCASSITRNYGYTFGSGTRLTVV.

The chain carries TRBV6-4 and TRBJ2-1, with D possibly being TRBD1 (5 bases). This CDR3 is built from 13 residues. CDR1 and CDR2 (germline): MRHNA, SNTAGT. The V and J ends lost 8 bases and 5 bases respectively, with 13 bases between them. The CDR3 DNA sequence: TGTGCCAGCCCATCGGCAGGGAACAATGAGCAGTTCTTC. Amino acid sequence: CASPSAGNNEQFF.

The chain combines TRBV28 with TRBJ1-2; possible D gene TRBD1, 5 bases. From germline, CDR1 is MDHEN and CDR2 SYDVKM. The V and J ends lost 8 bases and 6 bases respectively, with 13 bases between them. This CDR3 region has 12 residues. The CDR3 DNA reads TGTGCCAGCCTTAGGGGCGCGGATGGCTACACCTTC. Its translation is CASLRGADGYTF.

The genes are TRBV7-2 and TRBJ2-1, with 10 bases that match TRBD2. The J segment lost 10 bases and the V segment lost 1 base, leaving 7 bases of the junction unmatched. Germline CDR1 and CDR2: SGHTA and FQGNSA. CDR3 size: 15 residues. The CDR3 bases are TGTGCCAGCAGCTTAGAAGCGGGGGGGCGGAGGGAGCAGTTCTTC. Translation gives CASSLEAGGRREQFF.

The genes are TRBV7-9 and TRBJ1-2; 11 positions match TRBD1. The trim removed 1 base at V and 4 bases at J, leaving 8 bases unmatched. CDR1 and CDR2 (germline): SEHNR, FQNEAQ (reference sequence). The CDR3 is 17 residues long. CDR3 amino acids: CASSLVWTGGASYGYTF. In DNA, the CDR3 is TGTGCCAGCAGCTTAGTCTGGACAGGGGGCGCGAGCTATGGCTACACCTTC.

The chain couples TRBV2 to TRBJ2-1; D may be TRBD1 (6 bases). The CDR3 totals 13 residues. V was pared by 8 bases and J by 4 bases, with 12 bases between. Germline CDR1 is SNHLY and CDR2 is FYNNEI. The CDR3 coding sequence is TGTGCCAGCCTGGGGGCCCGGTACAATGAGCAGTTCTTC. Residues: CASLGARYNEQFF.

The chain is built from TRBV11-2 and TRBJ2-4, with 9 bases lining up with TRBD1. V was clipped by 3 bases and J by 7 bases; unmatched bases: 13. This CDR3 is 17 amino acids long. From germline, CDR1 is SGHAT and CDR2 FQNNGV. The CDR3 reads CASSFTGTGKGRNIQYF. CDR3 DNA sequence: TGTGCCAGCAGCTTTACCGGGACAGGGAAGGGCAGGAACATTCAGTACTTC.

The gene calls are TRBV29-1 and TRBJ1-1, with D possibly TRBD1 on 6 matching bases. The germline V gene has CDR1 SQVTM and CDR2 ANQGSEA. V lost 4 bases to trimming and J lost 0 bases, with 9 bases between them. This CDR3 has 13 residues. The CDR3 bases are TGCAGCGTTGGTCGGGACATGAACACTGAAGCTTTCTTT. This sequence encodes CSVGRDMNTEAFF.

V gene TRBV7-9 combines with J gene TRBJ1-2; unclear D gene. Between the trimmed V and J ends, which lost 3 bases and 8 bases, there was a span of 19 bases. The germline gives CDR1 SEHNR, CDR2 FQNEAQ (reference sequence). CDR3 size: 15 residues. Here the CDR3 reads CASSFMQTSSRGYTF. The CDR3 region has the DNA TGTGCCAGCAGCTTTATGCAAACTAGTAGCCGGGGCTACACCTTC.

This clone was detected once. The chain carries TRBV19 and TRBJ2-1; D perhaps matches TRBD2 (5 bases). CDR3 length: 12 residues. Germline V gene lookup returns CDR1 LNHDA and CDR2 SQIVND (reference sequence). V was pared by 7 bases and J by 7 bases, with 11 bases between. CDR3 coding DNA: TGTGCCAGTACTAGCCCGAGGAATGAGCAGTTCTTC. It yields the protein CASTSPRNEQFF.

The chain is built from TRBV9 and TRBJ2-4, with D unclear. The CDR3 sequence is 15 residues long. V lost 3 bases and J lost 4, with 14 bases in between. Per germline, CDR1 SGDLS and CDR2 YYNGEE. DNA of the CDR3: TGTGCCAGCAGCGCCTCCGCCCAGACTAAAAACATTCAGTACTTC. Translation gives CASSASAQTKNIQYF. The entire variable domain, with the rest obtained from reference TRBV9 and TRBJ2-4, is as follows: DSGVTQTPKHLITATGQRVTLRCSPRSGDLSVYWYQQSLDQGLQFLIQYYNGEERAKGNILERFSAQQFPDLHSELNLSSLELGDSALYFCASSASAQTKNIQYFGAGTRLSVL.

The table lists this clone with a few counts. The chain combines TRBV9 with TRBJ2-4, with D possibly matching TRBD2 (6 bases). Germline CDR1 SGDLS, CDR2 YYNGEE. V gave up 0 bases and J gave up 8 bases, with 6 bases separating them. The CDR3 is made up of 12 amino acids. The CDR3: CASSVGGDIQYF. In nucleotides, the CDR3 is TGTGCCAGCAGCGTAGGGGGGGACATTCAGTACTTC.

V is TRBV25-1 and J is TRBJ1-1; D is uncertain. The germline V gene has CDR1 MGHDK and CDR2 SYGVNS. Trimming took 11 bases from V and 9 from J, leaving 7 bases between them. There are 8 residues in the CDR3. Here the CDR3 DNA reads TGTGCCTTGACAAAAGCTTTCTTT. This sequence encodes CALTKAFF.

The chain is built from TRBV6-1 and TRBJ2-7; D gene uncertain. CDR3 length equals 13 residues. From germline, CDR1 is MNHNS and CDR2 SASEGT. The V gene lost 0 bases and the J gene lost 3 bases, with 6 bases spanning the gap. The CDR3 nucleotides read TGTGCCAGCAGTGAAGCGATTAGCTACGAGCAGTACGTC. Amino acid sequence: CASSEAISYEQYV.

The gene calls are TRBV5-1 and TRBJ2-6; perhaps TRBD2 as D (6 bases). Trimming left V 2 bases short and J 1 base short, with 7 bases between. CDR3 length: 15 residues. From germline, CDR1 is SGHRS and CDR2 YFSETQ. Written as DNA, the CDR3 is TGCGCCAGCAGCTTAGGAGGGTCTGGGGCCAACGTCCTGACTTTC. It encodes CASSLGGSGANVLTF.

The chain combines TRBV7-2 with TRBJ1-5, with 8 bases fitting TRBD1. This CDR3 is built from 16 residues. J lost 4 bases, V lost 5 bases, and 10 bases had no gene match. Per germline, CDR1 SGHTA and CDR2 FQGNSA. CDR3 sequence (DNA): TGTGCCAGCAGCCCCTCGGACAGGGTGCGAAATCAGCCCCAGCATTTT. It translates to CASSPSDRVRNQPQHF.

The CDR3 DNA follows: TGCGCCAGCAGCCAAGATTCGCGGGGTAGCACAGATACGCAGTATTTT. It yields the protein CASSQDSRGSTDTQYF. The chain combines TRBV4-1 with TRBJ2-3, with D perhaps matching TRBD2 (6 bases). Germline lookup yields CDR1 MGHRA and CDR2 YSYEKL. This CDR3 spans 16 amino acids. Deletions cut 0 bases from V and 0 bases from J, with 10 bases between.

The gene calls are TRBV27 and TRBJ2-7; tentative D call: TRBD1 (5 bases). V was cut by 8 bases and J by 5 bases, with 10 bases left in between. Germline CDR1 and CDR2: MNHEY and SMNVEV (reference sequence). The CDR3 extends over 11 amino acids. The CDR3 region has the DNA TGTGCCAGCCACTCAGGGAACGAGCAGTACTTC. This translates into CASHSGNEQYF.

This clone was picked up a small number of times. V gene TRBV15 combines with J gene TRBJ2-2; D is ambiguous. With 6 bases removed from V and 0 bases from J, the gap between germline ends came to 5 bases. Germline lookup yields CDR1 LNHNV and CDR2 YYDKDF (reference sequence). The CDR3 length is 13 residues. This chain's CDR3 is CATSQANTGELFF. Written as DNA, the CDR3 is TGTGCCACCAGTCAGGCGAACACCGGGGAGCTGTTTTTT.

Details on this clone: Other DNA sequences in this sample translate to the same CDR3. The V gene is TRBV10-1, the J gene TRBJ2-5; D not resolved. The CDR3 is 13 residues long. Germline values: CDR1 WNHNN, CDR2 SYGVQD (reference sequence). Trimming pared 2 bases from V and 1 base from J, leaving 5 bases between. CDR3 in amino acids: CASSEGSQETQYF. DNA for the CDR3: TGCGCCAGCAGTGAGGGCAGCCAAGAGACCCAGTACTTC.